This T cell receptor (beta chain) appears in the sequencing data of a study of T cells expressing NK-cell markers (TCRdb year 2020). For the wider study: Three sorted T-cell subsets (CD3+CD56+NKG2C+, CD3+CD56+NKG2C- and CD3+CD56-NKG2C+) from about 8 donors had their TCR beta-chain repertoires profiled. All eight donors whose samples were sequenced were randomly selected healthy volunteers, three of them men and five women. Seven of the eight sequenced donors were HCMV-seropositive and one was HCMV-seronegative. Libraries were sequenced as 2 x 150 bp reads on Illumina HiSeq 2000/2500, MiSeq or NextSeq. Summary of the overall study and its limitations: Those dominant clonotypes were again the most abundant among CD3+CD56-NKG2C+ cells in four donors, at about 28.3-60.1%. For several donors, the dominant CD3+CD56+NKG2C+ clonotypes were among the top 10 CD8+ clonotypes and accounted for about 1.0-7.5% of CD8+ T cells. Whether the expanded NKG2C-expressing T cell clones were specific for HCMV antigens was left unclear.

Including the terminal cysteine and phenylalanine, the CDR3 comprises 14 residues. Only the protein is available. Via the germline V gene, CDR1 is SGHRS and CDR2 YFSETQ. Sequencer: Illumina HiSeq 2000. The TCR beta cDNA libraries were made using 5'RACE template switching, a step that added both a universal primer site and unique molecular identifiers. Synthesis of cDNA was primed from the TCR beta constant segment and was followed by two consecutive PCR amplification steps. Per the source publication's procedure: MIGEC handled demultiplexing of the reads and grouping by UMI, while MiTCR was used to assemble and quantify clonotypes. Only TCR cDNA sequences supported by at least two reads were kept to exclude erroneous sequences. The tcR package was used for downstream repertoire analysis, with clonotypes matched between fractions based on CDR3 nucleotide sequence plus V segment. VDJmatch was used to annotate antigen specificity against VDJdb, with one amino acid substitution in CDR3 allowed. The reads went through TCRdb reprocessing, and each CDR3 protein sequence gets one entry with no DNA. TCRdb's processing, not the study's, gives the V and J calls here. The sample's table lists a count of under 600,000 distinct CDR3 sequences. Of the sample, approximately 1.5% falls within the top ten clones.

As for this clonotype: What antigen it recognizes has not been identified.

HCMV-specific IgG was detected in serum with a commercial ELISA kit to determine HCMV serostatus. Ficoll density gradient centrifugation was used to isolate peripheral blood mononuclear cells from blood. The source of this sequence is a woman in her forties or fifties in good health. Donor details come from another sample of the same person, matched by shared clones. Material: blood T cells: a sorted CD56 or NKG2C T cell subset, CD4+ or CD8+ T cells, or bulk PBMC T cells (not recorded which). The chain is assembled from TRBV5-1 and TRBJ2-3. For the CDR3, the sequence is CASSFGWSTDTQYF.